This TCR beta chain was profiled in a study of T cells in Graves' hyperthyroidism and ophthalmopathy. Study conclusions and caveats: Before onset, ophthalmopathy was predicted by the model a median roughly 6.4 months earlier.

For the diagnoses, clinical symptoms, serum thyroxine and TRAb, thyroid ultrasound and orbital computed tomography were used. Isolation of PBMCs was performed on around 10 ml fresh peripheral blood. This clonotype was detected many times. The target antigen is unknown. RNA transcripts were the template for amplifying TCR beta CDR3 regions. The TCR CDR3 was amplified in a first-round RT-PCR using the HTBI primer set. Each CDR3 protein gets one entry after TCRdb re-called the multiplex PCR reads with MiXCR. The repertoire includes hundreds of thousands of distinct CDR3 sequences, about 14% of them detected once, and under 15% sits in the top ten. The CDR3 is 14 residues long. Germline assignment: CDR1 DFQATT and CDR2 SNEGSKA (reference sequence). The trim removed 1 base at V and 7 bases at J, leaving 4 bases unmatched.

The rearrangement joins TRBV20-1 to TRBJ2-7, with 13 bases fitting TRBD2. This sequence was found in a woman aged 45 to 65 with Graves' ophthalmopathy. Sample: blood. CDR3 residues: CSARGTSGSREQYF. In DNA, the CDR3 is TGCAGTGCTAGAGGGACTAGCGGGAGCAGGGAGCAGTACTTC.